A selection of T cell receptor beta chains follows, all from one sample in a study of cytomegalovirus exposure and HLA in healthy donors. Using immunoSEQ multiplex PCR, the repertoire was profiled, and TCRdb retains in-frame clones only, with some absent. Of about 87,000 clones in the sample, 65% to 75% are singletons; the top ten hold about a fifth. Material: PBMCs. These receptors were obtained from a man aged 25 to 40 in good health and CMV-seropositive. Each CDR3 is given with its conserved first and last residue. The order of the fields is J gene, V gene, clone size, D gene, CDR3 length, CDR3 protein, CDR3 DNA. A D gene is named only where the DNA matches it firmly. The size field is filled for only some rows; it gives once, few, many or a size class.

j_gene: TRBJ1-1
v_gene: TRBV30
abundance: .
d_gene: .
len: 11
CDR3aa: CAWNWGQGAFF
CDR3nt: TGTGCCTGGAACTGGGGGCAGGGGGCTTTCTTT

j_gene: TRBJ1-5
v_gene: TRBV7-3
abundance: .
d_gene: .
len: 13
CDR3aa: CASSFPGDQPQHF
CDR3nt: TGTGCCAGCAGCTTTCCCGGAGATCAGCCCCAGCATTTT

j_gene: TRBJ1-2
v_gene: TRBV19
abundance: .
d_gene: .
len: 13
CDR3aa: CASSIAQSYGYTF
CDR3nt: TGTGCCAGTAGTATAGCCCAATCCTATGGCTACACCTTC

j_gene: TRBJ2-7
v_gene: TRBV6-1
abundance: .
d_gene: TRBD2
len: 14
CDR3aa: CASSLLAGDYEQYF
CDR3nt: TGTGCCAGCAGCCTACTAGCGGGGGACTACGAGCAGTACTTC

j_gene: TRBJ2-3
v_gene: TRBV7-2
abundance: .
d_gene: TRBD1
len: 14
CDR3aa: CASNLDRFTDTQYF
CDR3nt: TGTGCCAGCAATCTGGACAGGTTCACAGATACGCAGTATTTT

j_gene: TRBJ2-7
v_gene: TRBV7-6
abundance: .
d_gene: TRBD2
len: 16
CDR3aa: CASSSGTTHSSYEQYF
CDR3nt: TGTGCCAGCAGCTCTGGGACTACGCACTCCTCCTACGAGCAGTACTTC

j_gene: TRBJ1-3
v_gene: TRBV6-5
abundance: .
d_gene: .
len: 12
CDR3aa: CASGGTGNTIYF
CDR3nt: TGTGCCTCCGGGGGGACTGGAAACACCATATATTTT

j_gene: TRBJ2-3
v_gene: TRBV14
abundance: once
d_gene: .
len: 14
CDR3aa: CASSQDFVTDTQYF
CDR3nt: TGTGCCAGCAGCCAAGACTTTGTGACAGATACGCAGTATTTT

j_gene: TRBJ1-1
v_gene: TRBV30
abundance: few
d_gene: .
len: 15
CDR3aa: CAWSGGGRGNTEAFF
CDR3nt: TGTGCCTGGAGTGGTGGCGGCAGGGGGAACACTGAAGCTTTCTTT

j_gene: TRBJ1-4
v_gene: TRBV30
abundance: .
d_gene: .
len: 13
CDR3aa: CAWSYGLNEKLFF
CDR3nt: TGTGCCTGGAGCTATGGACTTAATGAAAAACTGTTTTTT

j_gene: TRBJ2-7
v_gene: TRBV30
abundance: few
d_gene: .
len: 12
CDR3aa: CAWSAPYYEQYF
CDR3nt: TGTGCCTGGAGTGCGCCCTACTACGAGCAGTACTTC

j_gene: TRBJ1-1
v_gene: TRBV9
abundance: .
d_gene: TRBD1
len: 14
CDR3aa: CASSTQGQGTEAFF
CDR3nt: TGTGCCAGCAGCACCCAGGGACAGGGGACTGAAGCTTTCTTT

j_gene: TRBJ2-7
v_gene: TRBV6-5
abundance: .
d_gene: TRBD2
len: 14
CDR3aa: CASGSGVSLRWQYF
CDR3nt: TGTGCCAGCGGTAGCGGGGTCTCTCTACGATGGCAGTACTTC

j_gene: TRBJ2-3
v_gene: TRBV4-3
abundance: .
d_gene: TRBD2
len: 12
CDR3aa: CASSATSGTQYF
CDR3nt: TGCGCCAGCAGCGCGACTAGCGGAACGCAGTATTTT

j_gene: TRBJ2-7
v_gene: TRBV6-6
abundance: .
d_gene: TRBD2
len: 16
CDR3aa: CASSYHDWSGAGEQYF
CDR3nt: TGTGCCAGCAGTTACCACGACTGGAGCGGGGCGGGGGAGCAGTACTTC

j_gene: TRBJ2-1
v_gene: TRBV4-3
abundance: .
d_gene: .
len: 11
CDR3aa: CASSQRDEQFF
CDR3nt: TGCGCCAGCAGCCAGCGTGATGAGCAGTTCTTC

j_gene: TRBJ1-1
v_gene: TRBV7-6
abundance: .
d_gene: .
len: 13
CDR3aa: CASSPTVNTEAFF
CDR3nt: TGTGCCAGCAGCCCCACGGTGAACACTGAAGCTTTCTTT

j_gene: TRBJ1-5
v_gene: TRBV9
abundance: few
d_gene: TRBD1
len: 15
CDR3aa: CASSVEGQGNQPQHF
CDR3nt: TGTGCCAGCAGCGTAGAGGGACAGGGGAATCAGCCCCAGCATTTT

j_gene: TRBJ1-6
v_gene: TRBV5-1
abundance: .
d_gene: TRBD1
len: 12
CDR3aa: CASSADRPPLNF
CDR3nt: TGCGCCAGCAGCGCGGACAGGCCACCCCTCAACTTT

j_gene: TRBJ1-2
v_gene: TRBV7-9
abundance: .
d_gene: .
len: 13
CDR3aa: CASSLDEDYGYTF
CDR3nt: TGTGCCAGCAGCTTAGATGAGGACTATGGCTACACCTTC

j_gene: TRBJ1-2
v_gene: TRBV6-6
abundance: .
d_gene: .
len: 14
CDR3aa: CASRSGLNNYGYTF
CDR3nt: TGTGCCAGCAGATCAGGACTGAATAACTATGGCTACACCTTC

j_gene: TRBJ1-5
v_gene: TRBV5-4
abundance: .
d_gene: TRBD1
len: 14
CDR3aa: CASSPGTGDLPQHF
CDR3nt: TGTGCCAGCAGCCCCGGGACAGGGGACCTCCCCCAGCATTTT

j_gene: TRBJ2-7
v_gene: TRBV28
abundance: .
d_gene: TRBD2
len: 16
CDR3aa: CASSPLDSGPSYEQYF
CDR3nt: TGTGCCAGCAGTCCTCTTGATAGCGGGCCCTCCTACGAGCAGTACTTC

j_gene: TRBJ2-3
v_gene: TRBV7-3
abundance: .
d_gene: TRBD1
len: 14
CDR3aa: CASSSGGPTDTQYF
CDR3nt: TGTGCCAGCAGCTCAGGGGGTCCCACAGATACGCAGTATTTT

j_gene: TRBJ2-5
v_gene: TRBV7-2
abundance: few
d_gene: TRBD2
len: 15
CDR3aa: CASSLEAGGLETQYF
CDR3nt: TGTGCCAGCAGCTTAGAAGCGGGAGGGTTGGAGACCCAGTACTTC

j_gene: TRBJ2-7
v_gene: TRBV27
abundance: .
d_gene: TRBD1
len: 15
CDR3aa: CASSASGTGFYEQYF
CDR3nt: TGTGCCAGCAGTGCCTCCGGGACAGGCTTCTACGAGCAGTACTTC

j_gene: TRBJ1-1
v_gene: TRBV15
abundance: .
d_gene: TRBD1
len: 16
CDR3aa: CATSRGAGGMNTEAFF
CDR3nt: TGTGCCACCAGCAGGGGGGCAGGGGGGATGAACACTGAAGCTTTCTTT

j_gene: TRBJ2-2
v_gene: TRBV7-9
abundance: .
d_gene: TRBD1
len: 16
CDR3aa: CASSDDRGANTGELFF
CDR3nt: TGTGCCAGCAGCGACGACAGGGGAGCGAACACCGGGGAGCTGTTTTTT

j_gene: TRBJ1-1
v_gene: TRBV19
abundance: .
d_gene: .
len: 14
CDR3aa: CASSIGGTVTEAFF
CDR3nt: TGTGCCAGTAGTATCGGGGGTACAGTGACTGAAGCTTTCTTT

j_gene: TRBJ1-4
v_gene: TRBV9
abundance: .
d_gene: TRBD1
len: 15
CDR3aa: CASSVGQGALEKLFF
CDR3nt: TGTGCCAGCAGCGTAGGACAGGGGGCGCTGGAAAAACTGTTTTTT

j_gene: TRBJ1-3
v_gene: TRBV7-2
abundance: .
d_gene: .
len: 17
CDR3aa: CASSFSPPSLYGNTIYF
CDR3nt: TGTGCCAGCAGCTTCTCCCCTCCAAGCCTCTATGGAAACACCATATATTTT

j_gene: TRBJ2-3
v_gene: TRBV19
abundance: .
d_gene: TRBD2
len: 14
CDR3aa: CASTSGTPQPSQYF
CDR3nt: TGTGCCAGTACCAGCGGGACGCCCCAGCCCTCGCAGTATTTT

j_gene: TRBJ2-7
v_gene: TRBV25-1
abundance: .
d_gene: .
len: 15
CDR3aa: CASSESLASSYEQYF
CDR3nt: TGTGCCAGCAGTGAAAGTCTAGCGAGCTCCTACGAGCAGTACTTC

j_gene: TRBJ2-1
v_gene: TRBV9
abundance: .
d_gene: TRBD2
len: 17
CDR3aa: CASSGPSGGASYNEQFF
CDR3nt: TGTGCCAGCAGCGGGCCTAGCGGGGGGGCGTCCTACAATGAGCAGTTCTTC

j_gene: TRBJ2-5
v_gene: TRBV4-2
abundance: .
d_gene: .
len: 16
CDR3aa: CASSHTYREFLETQYF
CDR3nt: TGTGCCAGCAGCCACACCTACAGGGAGTTTCTGGAGACCCAGTACTTC

j_gene: TRBJ1-2
v_gene: TRBV14
abundance: once
d_gene: .
len: 13
CDR3aa: CASSVRGSYGYPF
CDR3nt: TGTGCCAGCAGCGTAAGAGGATCCTATGGCTACCCCTTC

j_gene: TRBJ1-2
v_gene: TRBV5-4
abundance: .
d_gene: TRBD1
len: 15
CDR3aa: CASSLEQGENYGYTF
CDR3nt: TGTGCCAGCAGCTTGGAACAGGGGGAGAACTATGGCTACACCTTC

j_gene: TRBJ2-7
v_gene: TRBV4-1
abundance: .
d_gene: TRBD1
len: 16
CDR3aa: CASSQAWDSTTYEQYF
CDR3nt: TGCGCCAGCAGCCAAGCCTGGGACAGTACGACCTACGAGCAGTACTTC

j_gene: TRBJ1-5
v_gene: TRBV9
abundance: .
d_gene: .
len: 13
CDR3aa: CARCEECHQPQHF
CDR3nt: TGTGCCAGATGCGAGGAATGTCATCAGCCCCAGCATTTT

j_gene: TRBJ2-2
v_gene: TRBV6-5
abundance: .
d_gene: .
len: 15
CDR3aa: CASSYSTGNTGELFF
CDR3nt: TGTGCCAGCAGTTACTCGACAGGGAACACCGGGGAGCTGTTTTTT

j_gene: TRBJ2-3
v_gene: TRBV14
abundance: once
d_gene: .
len: 16
CDR3aa: CASSQDKGSFTDTQYF
CDR3nt: TGTGCCAGCAGCCAAGATAAGGGGTCATTCACAGATACGCAGTATTTT

j_gene: TRBJ2-7
v_gene: TRBV27
abundance: .
d_gene: TRBD2
len: 13
CDR3aa: CASREDGSYEQYF
CDR3nt: TGTGCCTCGCGGGAGGACGGCTCCTACGAGCAGTACTTC

j_gene: TRBJ2-6
v_gene: TRBV19
abundance: .
d_gene: .
len: 15
CDR3aa: CASSTQGAGANVLTF
CDR3nt: TGTGCCAGTAGTACGCAGGGCGCTGGGGCCAACGTCCTGACTTTC

j_gene: TRBJ1-5
v_gene: TRBV7-9
abundance: once
d_gene: .
len: 12
CDR3aa: CSSSLADQPQHF
CDR3nt: TGTTCCAGCAGCTTAGCCGATCAGCCCCAGCATTTT

j_gene: TRBJ1-2
v_gene: TRBV30
abundance: few
d_gene: .
len: 11
CDR3aa: CASDLGVNYTF
CDR3nt: TGTGCCTCTGACCTGGGAGTTAACTACACCTTC

j_gene: TRBJ1-5
v_gene: TRBV9
abundance: few
d_gene: .
len: 13
CDR3aa: CASSPAGLGPQHF
CDR3nt: TGTGCCAGCAGCCCCGCGGGGCTGGGGCCCCAGCATTTT

j_gene: TRBJ1-4
v_gene: TRBV29-1
abundance: .
d_gene: TRBD1
len: 15
CDR3aa: CSAIRQGRGNEKLFF
CDR3nt: TGCAGCGCCATAAGACAGGGGAGAGGGAATGAAAAACTGTTTTTT

j_gene: TRBJ2-2
v_gene: TRBV11-3
abundance: .
d_gene: TRBD1
len: 15
CDR3aa: CASSTGTGNTGELFF
CDR3nt: TGTGCCAGCAGCACCGGGACAGGGAACACCGGGGAGCTGTTTTTT